Below, 3 T cell receptor beta chains from the same sample are listed, as sequenced in a study of blood T cell repertoires in COVID-19 (dated by TCRdb to 2018 to 2021). The library was built by means of the immunoSEQ multiplex PCR assay. TCRdb limited this immuneACCESS table to in-frame rearrangements with V and J called. A share of clones is missing; checked studies link under half to unresolved V genes, and the rest is unexplained. The sample has fewer than 150,000 clones on record, around 84% of them singletons. In total, the top ten clones hold 3% to 3.5% of the sample. The source material was peripheral blood. These receptors were taken from a middle-aged man with acute or convalescent COVID-19.

The rearrangement links TRBV7-2 to TRBJ2-7; 8 bases fit TRBD1. The CDR3 loop spans 17 amino acids. J was trimmed by 1 base and V by 3 bases; bases with no gene match: 11. Germline V gene sequence: CDR1 SGHTA, CDR2 FQGNSA. The CDR3 loop is CASSFQKGQGPSYEQYF. CDR3 nucleotide sequence: TGTGCCAGCAGCTTCCAGAAAGGACAGGGCCCATCCTACGAGCAGTACTTC.

This chain links TRBV2 with TRBJ1-4; D unresolved. The CDR3 contains 15 residues. Trimming took 2 bases from V and 7 from J, leaving 14 bases between them. Germline values: CDR1 SNHLY, CDR2 FYNNEI. For the CDR3, the DNA is TGTGCCAGCAGTGAATACGTCCGGGAGGGTGAAAAACTGTTTTTT. Its translation is CASSEYVREGEKLFF.

The chain is built from TRBV5-5 and TRBJ2-1; D is possibly TRBD1 (6 bases). CDR1 is SGHKS, CDR2 YYEKEE, per germline (reference sequence). The CDR3 totals 15 residues. Trimming stripped 4 bases from V and 8 bases from J, with 19 bases between. CDR3 in amino acids: CASSRSTGPSDEQFF. The DNA of the CDR3 is TGTGCCAGCAGCCGAAGCACAGGGCCCAGCGATGAGCAGTTCTTC.